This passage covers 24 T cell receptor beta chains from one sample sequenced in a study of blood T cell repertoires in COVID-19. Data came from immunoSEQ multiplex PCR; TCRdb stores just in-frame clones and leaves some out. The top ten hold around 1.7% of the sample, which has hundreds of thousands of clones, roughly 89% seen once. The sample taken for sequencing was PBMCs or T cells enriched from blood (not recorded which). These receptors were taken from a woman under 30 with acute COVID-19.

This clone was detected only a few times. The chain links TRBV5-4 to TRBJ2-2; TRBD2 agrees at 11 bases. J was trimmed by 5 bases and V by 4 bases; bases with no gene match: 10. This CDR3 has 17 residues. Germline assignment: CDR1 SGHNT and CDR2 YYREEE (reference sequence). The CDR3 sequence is CASSNGLAGRRTGELFF. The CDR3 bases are TGTGCCAGCAGCAATGGACTAGCGGGCCGCAGGACCGGGGAGCTGTTTTTT.

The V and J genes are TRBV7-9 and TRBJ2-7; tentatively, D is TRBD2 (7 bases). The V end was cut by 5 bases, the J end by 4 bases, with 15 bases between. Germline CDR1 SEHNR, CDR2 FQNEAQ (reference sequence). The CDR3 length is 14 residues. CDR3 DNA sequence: TGTGCCAGCAGCCACCGAGGGGGGGGATACGAGCAGTACTTC. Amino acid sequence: CASSHRGGGYEQYF.

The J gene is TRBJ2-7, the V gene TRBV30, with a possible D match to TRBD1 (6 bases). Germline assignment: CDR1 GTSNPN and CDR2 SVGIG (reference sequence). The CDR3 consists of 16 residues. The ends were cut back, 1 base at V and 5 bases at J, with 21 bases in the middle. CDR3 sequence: CAWSELSGQGSDEQYF. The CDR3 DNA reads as TGTGCCTGGAGTGAGCTAAGTGGGCAGGGGTCTGACGAGCAGTACTTC.

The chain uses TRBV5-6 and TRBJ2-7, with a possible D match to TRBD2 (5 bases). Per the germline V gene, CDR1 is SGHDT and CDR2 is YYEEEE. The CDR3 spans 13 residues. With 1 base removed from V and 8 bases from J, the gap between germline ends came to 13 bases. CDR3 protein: CASSLPLAPKQYF. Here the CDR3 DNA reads TGTGCCAGCAGCTTGCCGCTAGCCCCCAAGCAGTACTTC. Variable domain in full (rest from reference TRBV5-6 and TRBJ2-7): DAGVTQSPTHLIKTRGQQVTLRCSPKSGHDTVSWYQQALGQGPQFIFQYYEEEERQRGNFPDRFSGHQFPNYSSELNVNALLLGDSALYLCASSLPLAPKQYFGPGTRLTVT.

The CDR3 sequence is CASSQAFGGSGANVLTF. In DNA form, the CDR3 reads TGCGCCAGCAGCCAAGCTTTTGGGGGGTCTGGGGCCAACGTCCTGACTTTC. This chain links TRBV4-1 with TRBJ2-6; TRBD2 is a possible D gene (6 bases). Looked up from germline, CDR1 is MGHRA and CDR2 is YSYEKL. This CDR3 region has 17 residues. The V gene lost 1 base and the J gene lost 1 base, with 11 bases spanning the gap.

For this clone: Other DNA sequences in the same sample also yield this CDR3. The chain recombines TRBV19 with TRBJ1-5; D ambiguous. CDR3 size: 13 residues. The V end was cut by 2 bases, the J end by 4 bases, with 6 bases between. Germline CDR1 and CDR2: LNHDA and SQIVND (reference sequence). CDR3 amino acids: CASSITGNQPQHF. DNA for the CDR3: TGTGCCAGTAGTATAACGGGGAATCAGCCCCAGCATTTT.

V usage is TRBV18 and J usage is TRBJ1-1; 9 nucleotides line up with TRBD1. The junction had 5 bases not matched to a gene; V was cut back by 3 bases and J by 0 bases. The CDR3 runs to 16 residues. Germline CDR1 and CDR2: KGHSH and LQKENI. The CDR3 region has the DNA TGTGCCAGCTCACCCCGGACAGGGGAATTGAACACTGAAGCTTTCTTT. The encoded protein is CASSPRTGELNTEAFF. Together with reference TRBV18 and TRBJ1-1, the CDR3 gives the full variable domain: NAGVMQNPRHLVRRRGQEARLRCSPMKGHSHVYWYRQLPEEGLKFMVYLQKENIIDESGMPKERFSAEFPKEGPSILRIQQVVRGDSAAYFCASSPRTGELNTEAFFGQGTRLTVV.

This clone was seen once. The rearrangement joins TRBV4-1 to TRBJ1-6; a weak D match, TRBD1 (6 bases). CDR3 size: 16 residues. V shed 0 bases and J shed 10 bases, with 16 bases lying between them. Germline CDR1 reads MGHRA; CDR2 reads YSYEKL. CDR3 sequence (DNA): TGCGCCAGCAGCCAAGAGCGCGTGGGGCAGGGGTCACCCCTCCACTTT. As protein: CASSQERVGQGSPLHF.

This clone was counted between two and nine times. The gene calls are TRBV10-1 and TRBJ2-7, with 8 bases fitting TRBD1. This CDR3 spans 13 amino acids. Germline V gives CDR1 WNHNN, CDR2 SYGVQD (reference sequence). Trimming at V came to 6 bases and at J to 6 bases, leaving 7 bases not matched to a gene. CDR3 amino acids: CASSRDRRGEQYF. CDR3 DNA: TGCGCCAGCAGCCGGGACAGGAGGGGCGAGCAGTACTTC.

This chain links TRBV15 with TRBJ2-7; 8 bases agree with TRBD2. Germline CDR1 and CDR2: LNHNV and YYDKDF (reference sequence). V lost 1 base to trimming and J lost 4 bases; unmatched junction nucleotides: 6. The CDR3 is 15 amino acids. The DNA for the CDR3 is TGTGCCACCAGCAGAGCTCCCGGGAGGGCTTACGAGCAGTACTTC. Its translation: CATSRAPGRAYEQYF.

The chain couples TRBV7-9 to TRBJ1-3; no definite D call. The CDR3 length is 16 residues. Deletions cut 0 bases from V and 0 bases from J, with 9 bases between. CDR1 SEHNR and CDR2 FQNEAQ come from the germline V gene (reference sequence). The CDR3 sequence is CASSLAQPLSGNTIYF. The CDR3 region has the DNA TGTGCCAGCAGCTTAGCACAGCCTCTCTCTGGAAACACCATATATTTT.

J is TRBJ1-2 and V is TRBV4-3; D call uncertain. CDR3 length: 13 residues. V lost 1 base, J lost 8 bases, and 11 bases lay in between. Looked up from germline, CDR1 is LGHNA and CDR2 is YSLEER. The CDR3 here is CASSQGQVGGYTF. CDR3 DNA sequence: TGCGCCAGCAGCCAAGGGCAGGTTGGGGGCTACACCTTC.

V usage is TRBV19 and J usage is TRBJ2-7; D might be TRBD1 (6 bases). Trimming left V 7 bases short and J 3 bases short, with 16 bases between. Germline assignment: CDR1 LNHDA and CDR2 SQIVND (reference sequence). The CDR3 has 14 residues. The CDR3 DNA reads TGTGCCAGTAAAAAATGGGACACTGACTACGAGCAGTACTTC. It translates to CASKKWDTDYEQYF.

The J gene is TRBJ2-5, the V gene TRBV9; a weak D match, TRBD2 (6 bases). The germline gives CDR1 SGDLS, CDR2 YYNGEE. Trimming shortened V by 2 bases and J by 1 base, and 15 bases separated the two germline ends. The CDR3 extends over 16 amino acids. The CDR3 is CASSVAGRRGQETQYF. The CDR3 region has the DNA TGTGCCAGCAGCGTGGCGGGACGACGGGGCCAAGAGACCCAGTACTTC. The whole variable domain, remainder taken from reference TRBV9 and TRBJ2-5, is DSGVTQTPKHLITATGQRVTLRCSPRSGDLSVYWYQQSLDQGLQFLIQYYNGEERAKGNILERFSAQQFPDLHSELNLSSLELGDSALYFCASSVAGRRGQETQYFGPGTRLLVL.

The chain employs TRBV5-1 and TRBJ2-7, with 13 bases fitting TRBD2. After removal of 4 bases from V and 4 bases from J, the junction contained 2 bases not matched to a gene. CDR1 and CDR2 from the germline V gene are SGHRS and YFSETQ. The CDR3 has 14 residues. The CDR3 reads CASSMTSGRYEQYF. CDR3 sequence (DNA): TGCGCCAGCAGCATGACTAGCGGGAGGTACGAGCAGTACTTC.

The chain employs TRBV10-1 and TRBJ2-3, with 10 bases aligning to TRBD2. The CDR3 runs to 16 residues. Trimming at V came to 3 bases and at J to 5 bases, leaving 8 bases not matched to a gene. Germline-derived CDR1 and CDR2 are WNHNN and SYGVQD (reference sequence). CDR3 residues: CASSDGSGRAGDTQYF. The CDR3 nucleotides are TGCGCCAGCAGTGATGGCAGCGGGAGGGCTGGAGATACGCAGTATTTT.

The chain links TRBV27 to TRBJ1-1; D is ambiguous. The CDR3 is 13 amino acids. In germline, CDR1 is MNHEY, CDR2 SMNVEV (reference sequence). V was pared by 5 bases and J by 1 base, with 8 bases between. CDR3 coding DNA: TGTGCCAGCAGTCGGGAGGGGAACACTGAAGCTTTCTTT. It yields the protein CASSREGNTEAFF.

As DNA, the CDR3 is TGTGCCACCAGCAGAGATCTGCGGCAAACGGGTCGGAACACTGAAGCTTTCTTT. Amino acid sequence: CATSRDLRQTGRNTEAFF. This sequence joins TRBV15 and TRBJ1-1; D not certain. V was pared by 0 bases and J by 1 base, with 18 bases between. The CDR3 consists of 18 residues. In germline, CDR1 is LNHNV, CDR2 YYDKDF (reference sequence).

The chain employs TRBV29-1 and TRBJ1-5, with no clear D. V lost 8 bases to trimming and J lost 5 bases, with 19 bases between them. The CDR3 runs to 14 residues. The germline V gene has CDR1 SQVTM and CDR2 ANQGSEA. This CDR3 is CSSPRPGRDQPQHF. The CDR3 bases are TGCAGCTCCCCCCGTCCGGGGAGGGATCAGCCCCAGCATTTT.

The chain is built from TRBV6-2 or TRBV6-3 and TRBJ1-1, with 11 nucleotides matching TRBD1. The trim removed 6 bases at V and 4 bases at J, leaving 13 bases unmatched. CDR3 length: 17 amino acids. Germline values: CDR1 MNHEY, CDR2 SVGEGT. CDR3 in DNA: TGTGCCAGCAGCGACCATGGACAGGGGGCGCGAAGCACTGAAGCTTTCTTT. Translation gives CASSDHGQGARSTEAFF.

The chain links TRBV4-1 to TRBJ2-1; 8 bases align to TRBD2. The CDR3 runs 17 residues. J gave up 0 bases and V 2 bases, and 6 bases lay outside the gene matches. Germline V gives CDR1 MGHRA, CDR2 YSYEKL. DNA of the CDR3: TGCGCCAGCAGCCAATTGTGGAGCGGGAGCTCCTACAATGAGCAGTTCTTC. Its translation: CASSQLWSGSSYNEQFF.

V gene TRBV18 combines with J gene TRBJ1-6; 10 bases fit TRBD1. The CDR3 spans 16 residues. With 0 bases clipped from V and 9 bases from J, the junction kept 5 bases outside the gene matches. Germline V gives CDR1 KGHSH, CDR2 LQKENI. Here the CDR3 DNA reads TGTGCCAGCTCACCACCGGGACAGGGGAGGAGTTCACCCCTCCACTTT. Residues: CASSPPGQGRSSPLHF.

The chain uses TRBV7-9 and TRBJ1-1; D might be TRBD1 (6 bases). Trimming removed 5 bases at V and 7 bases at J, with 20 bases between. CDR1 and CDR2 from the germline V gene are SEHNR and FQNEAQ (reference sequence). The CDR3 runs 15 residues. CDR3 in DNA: TGTGCCAGCAGCCTCGGACAGCAAACAAACGATGAAGCTTTCTTT. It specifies CASSLGQQTNDEAFF.

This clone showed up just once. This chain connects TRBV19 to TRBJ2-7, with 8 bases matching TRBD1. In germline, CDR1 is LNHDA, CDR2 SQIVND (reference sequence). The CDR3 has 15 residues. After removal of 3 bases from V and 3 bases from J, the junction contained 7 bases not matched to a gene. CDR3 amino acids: CASSIPGQDIYEQYF. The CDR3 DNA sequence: TGTGCCAGTAGTATCCCGGGACAGGATATCTACGAGCAGTACTTC.